Below, 13 T cell receptor beta chains from the same sample are listed, as sequenced in a study of blood T cell repertoires in COVID-19. This table comes from immunoSEQ multiplex PCR, and its TCRdb copy is limited to in-frame clones, with some not included. This sample has 90,000 to 100,000 clones, with about 85% found just once. The sequenced material came from peripheral blood. These receptors originate from an elderly man with acute or convalescent COVID-19.

This clone was seen a single time. The rearrangement joins TRBV19 to TRBJ1-5; 7 positions agree with TRBD1. The CDR3 totals 16 residues. Germline loops: CDR1 LNHDA, CDR2 SQIVND (reference sequence). Trimming cost V 1 base and J 4 bases; bases outside gene matches: 7. Here the CDR3 DNA reads TGTGCCAGTAGTATAGGTGCGGGCAGGGGGAATCAGCCCCAGCATTTT. Residues: CASSIGAGRGNQPQHF.

The V and J genes are TRBV7-2 and TRBJ1-1; TRBD1 aligns across 10 bases. Trimming cost V 9 bases and J 0 bases; bases outside gene matches: 16. CDR1 and CDR2 (germline): SGHTA, FQGNSA. The CDR3 runs to 18 residues. Here the CDR3 DNA reads TGTGCCAGTCTCCCGGGACAGGGGTTGGGACACATGAACACTGAAGCTTTCTTT. Amino acids: CASLPGQGLGHMNTEAFF.

The V call is TRBV5-1, the J call TRBJ2-2; the D is unclear. The germline V gene encodes CDR1 SGHRS and CDR2 YFSETQ. The CDR3 is 16 amino acids. Trimming cost V 4 bases and J 4 bases, with 17 bases left between them. This CDR3 is CASSPDGARGTGELFF. In DNA, the CDR3 is TGCGCCAGCAGCCCCGACGGCGCCCGCGGCACCGGGGAGCTGTTTTTT.

The J gene is TRBJ2-1, the V gene TRBV6-6, with 13 positions matching TRBD2. Germline CDR1 MNHNY, CDR2 SVGAGI (reference sequence). The CDR3 has 15 amino acids. Trimming cost V 5 bases and J 9 bases; bases outside gene matches: 7. The CDR3 sequence is CASSRGTSGKGEQFF. The CDR3 nucleotides are TGTGCCAGCAGTCGCGGGACTAGCGGGAAAGGTGAGCAGTTCTTC.

This sequence joins TRBV28 and TRBJ1-1; D unclear. The CDR3 consists of 14 residues. Between the trimmed V and J ends, which lost 1 base and 1 base, there was a span of 7 bases. Germline CDR1 MDHEN, CDR2 SYDVKM. The CDR3, as DNA: TGTGCCAGCAGTTTATCATCCAAGAACACTGAAGCTTTCTTT. Its protein product is CASSLSSKNTEAFF.

This chain uses TRBV5-1 with TRBJ2-5, with TRBD2 matching over 8 bases. Germline CDR1 is SGHRS and CDR2 is YFSETQ. V was pared by 4 bases and J by 3 bases, with 5 bases of the junction left unmatched. The CDR3 spans 14 residues. This CDR3 is CASSHPAGEETQYF. DNA of the CDR3: TGCGCCAGCAGCCACCCAGCGGGGGAAGAGACCCAGTACTTC.

V gene TRBV6-5 combines with J gene TRBJ2-5; TRBD2 agrees at 9 bases. The V gene's germline CDR1 is MNHEY and CDR2 SVGAGI. V shed 2 bases and J 4 bases; nucleotides not matched to a gene: 8. This CDR3 is built from 16 residues. The CDR3 sequence: CASSYGASGITETQYF. CDR3 DNA sequence: TGTGCCAGCAGTTACGGGGCTAGCGGGATCACAGAGACCCAGTACTTC.

V gene TRBV14 combines with J gene TRBJ2-1, with TRBD2 as a possible D gene (5 bases). V lost 2 bases to trimming and J lost 4 bases, with 27 bases between them. The germline CDR1 and CDR2 sequences are SGHDN and FVKESK. This CDR3 spans 20 amino acids. This chain's CDR3 is CASSQQTVFRERLNYNEQFF. The CDR3 region has the DNA TGTGCCAGCAGCCAACAAACCGTTTTTCGGGAACGTCTCAATTACAATGAGCAGTTCTTC.

V and J are TRBV6-5 and TRBJ2-7; maybe TRBD1 (6 bases). Germline V gives CDR1 MNHEY, CDR2 SVGAGI. The V and J ends lost 6 bases and 3 bases respectively, with 12 bases between them. This CDR3 has 13 amino acids. Written as DNA, the CDR3 is TGTGCCAGCAGGTGGGACACTGTCTACGAGCAGTACTTC. This encodes CASRWDTVYEQYF.

V gene TRBV15 combines with J gene TRBJ2-3; 7 nucleotides align to TRBD1. This CDR3 is built from 16 residues. Germline V gene lookup returns CDR1 LNHNV and CDR2 YYDKDF (reference sequence). The V and J ends lost 0 bases and 6 bases, in that order; junction bases with no gene match: 9. CDR3 protein: CATSREVPRGKDTQYF. CDR3 in DNA: TGTGCCACCAGCAGAGAAGTTCCCAGGGGGAAGGATACGCAGTATTTT.

The genes are TRBV5-6 and TRBJ2-7; 7 nucleotides line up with TRBD2. With V trimmed by 2 bases and J by 3 bases, 8 bases remained unmatched. Germline V gene lookup returns CDR1 SGHDT and CDR2 YYEEEE. CDR3 length: 15 amino acids. CDR3 in amino acids: CASSFLGSGFYEQYF. The CDR3 nucleotides read TGTGCCAGCAGCTTTCTTGGTAGCGGGTTCTACGAGCAGTACTTC.

The chain has TRBV14 and TRBJ2-7, with 10 bases lining up with TRBD2. Per the germline V gene, CDR1 is SGHDN and CDR2 is FVKESK. The CDR3 covers 16 residues. J was trimmed by 2 bases and V by 3 bases; bases with no gene match: 7. CDR3 DNA: TGTGCCAGCAGCCAGCGGGGACTAGCGACAACCTACGAGCAGTACTTC. This encodes CASSQRGLATTYEQYF.

V is TRBV5-1 and J is TRBJ2-1; TRBD2 matches at 14 bases. The germline gives CDR1 SGHRS, CDR2 YFSETQ. J was trimmed by 7 bases and V by 1 base; bases with no gene match: 10. The CDR3 has 18 residues. CDR3 DNA: TGCGCCAGCAGCTTGTTGGGGGTGGGACTAGCGGGAGTTAATGAGCAGTTCTTC. Translated, it gives CASSLLGVGLAGVNEQFF.